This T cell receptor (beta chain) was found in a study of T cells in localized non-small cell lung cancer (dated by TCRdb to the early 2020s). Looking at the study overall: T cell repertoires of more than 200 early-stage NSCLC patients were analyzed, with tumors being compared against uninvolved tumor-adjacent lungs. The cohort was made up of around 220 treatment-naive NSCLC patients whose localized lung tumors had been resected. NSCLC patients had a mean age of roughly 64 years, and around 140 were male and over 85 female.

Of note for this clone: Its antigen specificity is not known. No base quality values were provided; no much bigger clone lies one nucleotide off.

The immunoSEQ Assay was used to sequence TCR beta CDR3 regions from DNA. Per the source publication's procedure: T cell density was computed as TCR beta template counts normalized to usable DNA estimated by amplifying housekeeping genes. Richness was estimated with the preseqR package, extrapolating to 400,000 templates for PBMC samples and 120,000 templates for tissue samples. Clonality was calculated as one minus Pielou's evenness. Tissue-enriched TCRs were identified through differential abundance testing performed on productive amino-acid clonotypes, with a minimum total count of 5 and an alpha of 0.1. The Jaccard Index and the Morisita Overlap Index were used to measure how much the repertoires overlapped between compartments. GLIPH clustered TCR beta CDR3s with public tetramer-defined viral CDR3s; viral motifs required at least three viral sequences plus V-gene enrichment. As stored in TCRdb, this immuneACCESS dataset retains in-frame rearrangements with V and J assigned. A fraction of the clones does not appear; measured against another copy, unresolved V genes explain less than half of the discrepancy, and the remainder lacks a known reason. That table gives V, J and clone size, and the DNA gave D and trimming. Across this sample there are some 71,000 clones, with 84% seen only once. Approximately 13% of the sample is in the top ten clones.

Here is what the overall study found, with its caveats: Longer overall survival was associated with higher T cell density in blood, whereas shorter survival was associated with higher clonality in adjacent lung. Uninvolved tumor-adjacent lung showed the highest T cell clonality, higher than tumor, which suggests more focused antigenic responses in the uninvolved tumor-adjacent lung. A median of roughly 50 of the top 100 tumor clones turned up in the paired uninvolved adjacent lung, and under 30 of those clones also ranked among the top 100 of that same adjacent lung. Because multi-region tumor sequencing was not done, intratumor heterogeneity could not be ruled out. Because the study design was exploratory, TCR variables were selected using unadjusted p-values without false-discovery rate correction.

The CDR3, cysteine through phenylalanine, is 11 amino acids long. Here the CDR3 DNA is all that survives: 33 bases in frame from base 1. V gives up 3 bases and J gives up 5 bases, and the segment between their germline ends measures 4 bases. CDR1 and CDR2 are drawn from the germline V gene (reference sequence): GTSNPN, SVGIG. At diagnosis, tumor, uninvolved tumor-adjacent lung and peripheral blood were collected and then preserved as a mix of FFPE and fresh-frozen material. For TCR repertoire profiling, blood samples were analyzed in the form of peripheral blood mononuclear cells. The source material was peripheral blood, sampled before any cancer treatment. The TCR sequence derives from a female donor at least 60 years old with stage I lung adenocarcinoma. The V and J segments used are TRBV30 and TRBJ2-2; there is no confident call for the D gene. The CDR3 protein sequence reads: CAWRRTGELFF. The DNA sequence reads TGTGCCTGGAGACGGACCGGGGAGCTGTTTTTT.